The text below deals with one T cell receptor beta chain. Its antigen is not identified. Antigen-specific CD4+ T cells expanded by the ViraFEST assay with viral peptide pools were then sequenced. Around day 10 of culture, CD4+ T cells were separated out. Their SARS-CoV-2 infection, verified by PCR, occurred between March and December 2020. Assay: immunoSEQ multiplex PCR; the TCRdb copy retains only in-frame clones and omits some. The sample has approximately 19,000 clones; around 74% are singletons. The sample belongs to a study of vaccination effects on CD4 cells after COVID-19. From germline, CDR1 is SGHRS and CDR2 YFSETQ. The length of the CDR3 is 13 residues. Between the trimmed V and J ends, which lost 4 bases and 0 bases, there was a span of 7 bases.

The TCR sequence derives from a human donor who had a prior SARS-CoV-2 infection. Specimen: CD4+ T cells from PBMCs cultured with a peptide pool, collected before COVID-19 vaccination. This chain uses TRBV5-1 with TRBJ1-2; D remains ambiguous. The chain's CDR3 is CASSTTSNYGYTF. In DNA, the CDR3 is TGCGCCAGCAGCACGACCTCTAACTATGGCTACACCTTC.